This T cell receptor (beta chain) derives from a study of shared clonotypes between healthy human individuals. Study conclusions and caveats: Larger estimated richness was generally seen in naive subsets than in memory subsets. Tissue TCR repertoires likely differ from these blood-only repertoires. Clonotype sharing among the donors was expected to vary with sequencing depth.

About this clone: Antigen specificity is unknown.

CD45RO negativity and positive selection for CCR7 defined naive CD8 cells, a population that excluded terminally differentiated effector memory CD45RA+ cells. Adults of Caucasian background living in Nashville, Tennessee made up all donors. Sequenced by immunoSEQ multiplex PCR; TCRdb stores in-frame clones only, minus some. The sample lists around 2,000,000 clones, more than 85% occurring once. The sequencing input was naive CD8+ T cells from PBMCs. This sequence was found in a young man in good health. Some clones in this sample may be carry-over from other donors' samples.

The CDR3, as DNA: TGTGCCAGCAGTACCAACGTCTACTATGGCTACACCTTC. This translates into CASSTNVYYGYTF. The J gene is TRBJ1-2, the V gene TRBV27; no clear D gene. With 5 bases removed from V and 3 bases from J, the gap between germline ends came to 10 bases. Germline values: CDR1 MNHEY, CDR2 SMNVEV (reference sequence). This CDR3 comprises 13 residues.